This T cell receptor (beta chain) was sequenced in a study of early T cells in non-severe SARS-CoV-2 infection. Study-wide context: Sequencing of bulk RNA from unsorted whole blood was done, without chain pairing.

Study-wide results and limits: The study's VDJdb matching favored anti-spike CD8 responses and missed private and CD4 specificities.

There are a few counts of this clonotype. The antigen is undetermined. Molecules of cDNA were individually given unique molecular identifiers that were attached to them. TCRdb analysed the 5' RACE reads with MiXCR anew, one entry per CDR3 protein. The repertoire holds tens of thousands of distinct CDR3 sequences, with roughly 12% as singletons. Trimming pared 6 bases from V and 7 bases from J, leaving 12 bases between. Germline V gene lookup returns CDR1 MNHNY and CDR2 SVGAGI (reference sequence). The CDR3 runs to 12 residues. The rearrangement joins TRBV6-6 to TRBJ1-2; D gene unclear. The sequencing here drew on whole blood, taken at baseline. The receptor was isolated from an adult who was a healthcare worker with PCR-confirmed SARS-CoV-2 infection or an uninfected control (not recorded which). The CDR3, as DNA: TGTGCCAGCAGCCCACAAGGCGCTGGCTACACCTTC. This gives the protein CASSPQGAGYTF.